These T cell receptor beta chains were read from a single sample in a study of early T cells in non-severe SARS-CoV-2 infection. One entry per CDR3 protein, called by TCRdb with MiXCR from the 5' RACE reads. This sample has about 76,000 distinct CDR3 sequences, with roughly a sixth found just once. What was sequenced was whole blood. All receptors derive from an adult who was a healthcare worker with PCR-confirmed SARS-CoV-2 infection or an uninfected control (not recorded which). The CDR3 runs from the conserved cysteine through the conserved F or W. D genes are given only for firm matches. Only some rows state a clone size, as once, few, many or a class for expanded clones.

cdr3_aa	cdr3_nt	j_call	v_call	clone_size	d_call
CASSLLWGAEETQYF	TGTGCCAGCAGCTTGTTATGGGGGGCCGAGGAGACCCAGTACTTC	TRBJ2-5	TRBV11-2	-	-
CASSYSNTRVGNQPQHF	TGTGCCAGCAGTTACTCGAATACGAGGGTTGGCAATCAGCCCCAGCATTTT	TRBJ1-5	TRBV6-5	-	-
CASSLTGVPNEKLFF	TGTGCCAGCAGCTTAACAGGGGTCCCTAATGAAAAACTGTTTTTT	TRBJ1-4	TRBV7-3	-	-
CASSLRAGVGGELFF	TGTGCCAGCAGCCTCCGGGCGGGAGTTGGCGGGGAGCTGTTTTTT	TRBJ2-2	TRBV7-8	-	TRBD2
CASSPGLADLETQYF	TGTGCCAGCAGCCCGGGACTAGCGGACCTAGAGACCCAGTACTTC	TRBJ2-5	TRBV7-2	few	TRBD2
CASSPLTAFF	TGTGCCAGCAGTCCCTTGACAGCTTTCTTT	TRBJ1-1	TRBV6-1	few	-
CASSSSRGEIPTEAFF	TGTGCCAGCAGCAGCAGTCGGGGGGAGATCCCCACTGAAGCTTTCTTT	TRBJ1-1	TRBV7-8	-	-
CASSEVSFGGSGTEAFF	TGTGCCAGCAGTGAAGTTAGCTTTGGAGGGAGCGGCACTGAAGCTTTCTTT	TRBJ1-1	TRBV6-1	-	-
CATGQGSHNEQFF	TGTGCCACTGGACAGGGATCACACAATGAGCAGTTCTTC	TRBJ2-1	TRBV19	-	TRBD1
CASSVENTGELFF	TGTGCCAGCAGCGTAGAGAACACCGGGGAGCTGTTTTTT	TRBJ2-2	TRBV9	few	-
CASSPNSGGSVDEQFF	TGTGCCAGCAGCCCCAATTCGGGAGGGTCGGTGGATGAGCAGTTCTTC	TRBJ2-1	TRBV3-1	-	TRBD2
CASSSQGGTGSAYEQYF	TGTGCCAGCAGCTCACAAGGGGGGACAGGGTCCGCCTACGAGCAGTACTTC	TRBJ2-7	TRBV7-2	few	TRBD1
CSVEEGVETQYF	TGCAGCGTTGAAGAGGGGGTCGAGACCCAGTACTTC	TRBJ2-5	TRBV29-1	many	-
CASSLAGADTYSPLHF	TGCGCCAGCAGCTTGGCCGGGGCAGATACTTATTCACCCCTCCACTTT	TRBJ1-6	TRBV5-1	-	-
CASSPGTFLSYEQYF	TGTGCCAGCAGCCCGGGGACTTTCCTCTCCTACGAGCAGTACTTC	TRBJ2-7	TRBV3-1	many	-
CRIMTDVYGYTF	TGCAGGATTATGACAGACGTCTATGGCTACACCTTC	TRBJ1-2	TRBV29-1	once	-
CASSVAGNQETQYF	TGTGCCAGCAGCGTAGCGGGGAACCAAGAGACCCAGTACTTC	TRBJ2-5	TRBV9	many	-
CASGDTEKLFF	TGCGCCAGCGGCGACACGGAAAAACTGTTTTTT	TRBJ1-4	TRBV4-1	-	-
CASSEGEGLNEQFF	TGTGCCAGCAGTGAGGGGGAGGGCCTCAATGAGCAGTTCTTC	TRBJ2-1	TRBV6-4	-	TRBD2
CASSGVNQPQHF	TGTGCCAGCAGCGGGGTCAATCAGCCCCAGCATTTT	TRBJ1-5	TRBV2	-	-
CASSLSPSGPQHF	TGTGCCAGCAGTTTATCCCCTAGTGGTCCCCAGCATTTT	TRBJ1-5	TRBV28	-	-
CASSIGGKGGYTF	TGTGCCAGTAGTATAGGCGGAAAGGGTGGCTACACCTTC	TRBJ1-2	TRBV19	medium-sized	-
CASSYSISLPEQFF	TGTGCCAGCAGTTACTCGATTAGTCTTCCTGAGCAGTTCTTC	TRBJ2-1	TRBV6-2/TRBV6-3	-	-
CAWRTGKTDTQYF	TGTGCCTGGAGGACAGGGAAGACAGATACGCAGTATTTT	TRBJ2-3	TRBV30	few	TRBD1
CASSSSLTDTQYF	TGCGCCAGCAGCTCCAGTTTGACAGATACGCAGTATTTT	TRBJ2-3	TRBV5-1	few	-
CASTHGPANQPQHF	TGTGCCAGCACCCATGGTCCAGCCAATCAGCCCCAGCATTTT	TRBJ1-5	TRBV12-3/TRBV12-4	-	-
CAISGSPYEQYF	TGTGCCATCAGTGGGAGTCCCTACGAGCAGTACTTC	TRBJ2-7	TRBV10-3	-	-
CASSLHGDEKLFF	TGTGCCAGCAGCTTACACGGGGACGAAAAACTGTTTTTT	TRBJ1-4	TRBV7-9	few	-
CASSFIDRNTGELFF	TGTGCCAGCAGCTTTATCGACAGGAACACCGGGGAGCTGTTTTTT	TRBJ2-2	TRBV9	-	-
CASSSHRDSNQPQHF	TGCGCCAGCTCATCACACAGGGATAGCAATCAGCCCCAGCATTTT	TRBJ1-5	TRBV4-1	few	-
CASSLERGPQETQYF	TGTGCCAGCAGCTTAGAAAGGGGACCCCAAGAGACCCAGTACTTC	TRBJ2-5	TRBV7-6	few	-
CSVVKNTGELFF	TGCAGCGTTGTGAAGAACACCGGGGAGCTGTTTTTT	TRBJ2-2	TRBV29-1	-	-
CATSSQGEAFF	TGTGCCACCAGTTCCCAAGGTGAAGCTTTCTTT	TRBJ1-1	TRBV24-1	few	-
CASSSLQGSSYNEQFF	TGTGCCAGCAGTTCCTTACAGGGGAGCTCCTACAATGAGCAGTTCTTC	TRBJ2-1	TRBV12-3/TRBV12-4	many	TRBD1
CSAATVLDTEAFF	TGCAGTGCCGCCACGGTCTTGGACACTGAAGCTTTCTTT	TRBJ1-1	TRBV20-1	few	-
CASRRGTGEGNQPQHF	TGTGCCAGCAGACGAGGGACAGGGGAAGGCAATCAGCCCCAGCATTTT	TRBJ1-5	TRBV12-3/TRBV12-4	-	TRBD1
CAWSASSYMNTEAFF	TGTGCCTGGAGTGCGTCCAGCTACATGAACACTGAAGCTTTCTTT	TRBJ1-1	TRBV30	few	-
CASSDSTGADTQYF	TGTGCCAGCAGTGACTCGACAGGGGCAGATACGCAGTATTTT	TRBJ2-3	TRBV6-4	-	TRBD1
CASRTEISMNTEAFF	TGCGCCAGCAGAACGGAAATCTCAATGAACACTGAAGCTTTCTTT	TRBJ1-1	TRBV5-1	-	-
CASRSRTSLAGVTGANVLTF	TGTGCCAGCAGGTCGAGAACCTCCCTAGCGGGAGTTACTGGGGCCAACGTCCTGACTTTC	TRBJ2-6	TRBV11-2	-	TRBD2
CASSLLGQASEAFF	TGTGCCAGCAGCCTTCTGGGACAGGCCTCTGAAGCTTTCTTT	TRBJ1-1	TRBV27	many	TRBD1
CAWSESGHTEAFF	TGTGCCTGGAGTGAGTCAGGGCACACTGAAGCTTTCTTT	TRBJ1-1	TRBV30	few	-
CASGGSRSYGYTF	TGTGCCAGCGGGGGGTCCAGGAGTTATGGCTACACCTTC	TRBJ1-2	TRBV6-6	-	-
CASSLMQVRVYEQYF	TGTGCCAGCAGCTTAATGCAGGTCCGGGTCTACGAGCAGTACTTC	TRBJ2-7	TRBV7-2	few	-
CASSSWAEGNTIYF	TGTGCCAGCAGCTCCTGGGCTGAGGGAAACACCATATATTTT	TRBJ1-3	TRBV11-1	-	-
CASSLIGLAGGPSTDTQYF	TGTGCCAGCAGTTTGATCGGACTAGCGGGAGGTCCTAGCACAGATACGCAGTATTTT	TRBJ2-3	TRBV28	-	TRBD2
CASKLDQNTGELFF	TGTGCCAGCAAATTGGACCAGAACACCGGGGAGCTGTTTTTT	TRBJ2-2	TRBV6-5	few	-
CSVEDYGTSGKGYKFF	TGCAGCGTTGAAGATTACGGGACTAGCGGGAAGGGGTATAAGTTCTTC	TRBJ2-1	TRBV29-1	-	TRBD2
CASSYRTSGSLGEQFF	TGTGCCAGCAGTTATCGGACTAGCGGGAGCCTAGGTGAGCAGTTCTTC	TRBJ2-1	TRBV6-6	few	TRBD2
CASREGYEQYF	TGTGCCAGCAGGGAAGGCTACGAGCAGTACTTC	TRBJ2-7	TRBV11-3	-	-
CASSIQGIGEQYF	TGTGCCAGTAGTATACAGGGAATAGGCGAGCAGTACTTC	TRBJ2-7	TRBV19	-	-
CASSFGLVIDGELFF	TGTGCCAGCAGCTTCGGACTAGTTATCGACGGGGAGCTGTTTTTT	TRBJ2-2	TRBV9	-	TRBD2
CASSLEGGNEQYF	TGCGCCAGCAGCTTGGAAGGGGGAAACGAGCAGTACTTC	TRBJ2-7	TRBV5-1	-	-
CSARTGIGVSYEQYF	TGCAGTGCCCGGACAGGGATCGGGGTTTCCTACGAGCAGTACTTC	TRBJ2-7	TRBV20-1	many	TRBD1
CSVVRGQAEAFF	TGCAGCGTTGTTCGGGGACAGGCTGAAGCTTTCTTT	TRBJ1-1	TRBV29-1	-	TRBD1
CASTPQAGIYNEQFF	TGTGCCAGCACTCCCCAAGCGGGAATCTACAATGAGCAGTTCTTC	TRBJ2-1	TRBV27	-	TRBD2
CASRSDREVGLPSYEQYF	TGTGCAAGTCGCTCGGACAGGGAAGTTGGACTACCCTCCTACGAGCAGTACTTC	TRBJ2-7	TRBV12-2	-	-